The rows below give T cell receptor beta chains drawn from one sample of a study of long-term antiretroviral therapy in people with HIV. Repertoires were generated with immunoSEQ multiplex PCR, while TCRdb's copy carries only in-frame clones and drops some. The repertoire holds 20,000 to 25,000 clones, with around four fifths as singletons. The sample here was unsorted PBMCs, taken 1.1 years before starting antiretroviral therapy. All receptors derive from a woman in her thirties or forties with HIV. Each CDR3 is given with its conserved first and last residue. D genes are given only for firm matches. Not all rows give a size; the values are once, few, many and, for expanded clones, a class.

>NA|TRBV5-4|TRBJ2-3|NA
CASSWERTSSTDTQYF
TGTGCCAGCAGCTGGGAGCGGACTTCTAGCACAGATACGCAGTATTTT
>NA|TRBV5-4|TRBJ1-5|TRBD1
CASSTGGSNQPQHF
TGTGCCAGCAGCACAGGGGGTTCCAATCAGCCCCAGCATTTT
>NA|TRBV11-2|TRBJ1-2|TRBD1
CASSLDRVVYGYTF
TGTGCCAGCAGCCTAGACAGGGTTGTCTATGGCTACACCTTC
>NA|TRBV18|TRBJ2-7|NA
CASSPSEGVRAEQYF
TGTGCCAGCTCACCTAGTGAGGGGGTTAGGGCCGAGCAGTACTTC
>NA|TRBV29-1|TRBJ1-2|NA
CSVAPASTQYGYTF
TGCAGCGTCGCCCCCGCTTCCACCCAATATGGCTACACCTTC
>few|TRBV2|TRBJ2-7|TRBD1
CASSEKDRGSYEQYF
TGTGCCAGCAGTGAGAAGGACAGGGGAAGCTACGAGCAGTACTTC
>NA|TRBV5-6|TRBJ1-4|TRBD1
CASSSQGQKLFF
TGTGCCAGCAGCTCACAGGGGCAAAAACTGTTTTTT
>NA|TRBV2|TRBJ1-5|NA
CASRTVDSQPQHF
TGTGCCAGCAGAACAGTCGACAGTCAGCCCCAGCATTTT
>NA|TRBV6-6|TRBJ1-4|TRBD1
CASSYLTGNEKLFF
TGTGCCAGCAGTTACCTGACAGGGAATGAAAAACTGTTTTTT
>NA|TRBV18|TRBJ2-5|TRBD1
CASSTGQGFQETQYF
TGTGCCAGCTCAACAGGACAGGGGTTCCAAGAGACCCAGTACTTC
>NA|TRBV11-3|TRBJ2-2|TRBD1
CASADRDPGELFF
TGTGCCAGCGCTGACAGGGATCCCGGGGAGCTGTTTTTT
>NA|TRBV19|TRBJ1-5|NA
CASSIGEGSQPQHF
TGTGCCAGTAGTATAGGGGAGGGGTCTCAGCCCCAGCATTTT
>few|TRBV7-9|TRBJ2-1|TRBD2
CASSLSGTQFF
TGTGCCAGCAGCCTTAGCGGGACTCAGTTCTTC
>few|TRBV7-2|TRBJ1-2|NA
CASSSDVYTF
TGTGCCAGCAGCTCGGACGTCTACACCTTC
>NA|TRBV5-1|TRBJ1-1|NA
CASITAPPNTEAFF
TGCGCCAGCATTACAGCCCCCCCGAACACTGAAGCTTTCTTT
>NA|TRBV9|TRBJ2-3|NA
CASSVQTRGLTTQYF
TGTGCCAGCAGCGTCCAGACTAGGGGCCTCACAACGCAGTATTTT
>NA|TRBV25-1|TRBJ1-4|NA
CASSEFGTLKLFF
TGTGCCAGCAGTGAATTCGGGACACTAAAACTGTTTTTT
>NA|TRBV19|TRBJ1-2|NA
CASSIATVLGYGYTF
TGTGCCAGTAGTATAGCGACAGTACTGGGCTATGGCTACACCTTC
>NA|TRBV11-3|TRBJ2-2|NA
CASRGREGTGELFF
TGTGCCAGCAGGGGTCGAGAGGGGACCGGGGAGCTGTTTTTT
>NA|TRBV5-1|TRBJ2-2|TRBD2
CASSPSGTNTGELFF
TGCGCCAGCAGCCCTAGCGGGACGAACACCGGGGAGCTGTTTTTT
>NA|TRBV5-1|TRBJ2-5|TRBD1
CASSHSIDRGQETQYF
TGCGCCAGCAGCCACAGTATTGACAGGGGGCAAGAGACCCAGTACTTC
>NA|TRBV23-1|TRBJ1-1|NA
CVHSMNTEAFF
TGCGTCCACAGTATGAACACTGAAGCTTTCTTT
>NA|TRBV27|TRBJ2-7|NA
CASSLLGVGQYF
TGTGCCAGCAGTTTACTGGGAGTAGGTCAGTACTTC
>NA|TRBV5-4|TRBJ2-7|NA
CASSLGVLQYF
TGTGCCAGCAGCTTGGGTGTTTTGCAGTACTTC
>NA|TRBV29-1|TRBJ2-2|TRBD2
CSAGTSGTGELFF
TGCAGCGCCGGGACTAGCGGGACCGGGGAGCTGTTTTTT
>NA|TRBV27|TRBJ2-5|NA
CASSWAGQETQYF
TGTGCCAGCAGTTGGGCAGGACAAGAGACCCAGTACTTC
>NA|TRBV30|TRBJ2-7|NA
CAWSVLGYEQYF
TGTGCCTGGAGTGTACTGGGCTACGAGCAGTACTTC
>NA|TRBV6-5|TRBJ1-5|TRBD1
CASSPQGVSNQPQHF
TGTGCCAGCAGTCCCCAGGGGGTAAGCAATCAGCCCCAGCATTTT
>few|TRBV28|TRBJ2-2|TRBD2
CASRQSGRAGELFF
TGTGCCAGCAGACAAAGCGGGAGGGCGGGGGAGCTGTTTTTT
>NA|TRBV29-1|TRBJ1-1|NA
CSVEGGTWVGEAFF
TGCAGCGTTGAAGGGGGGACATGGGTAGGTGAAGCTTTCTTT
>NA|TRBV18|TRBJ1-1|NA
CASSGNGFTEAFF
TGTGCCAGCTCTGGTAACGGCTTCACTGAAGCTTTCTTT
>NA|TRBV7-9|TRBJ1-4|TRBD1
CASSLDRNHEKLFF
TGTGCCAGCAGCCTGGACAGGAACCATGAAAAACTGTTTTTT
>NA|TRBV7-8|TRBJ2-7|TRBD2
CASSPSRREGPEQYF
TGTGCCAGCAGCCCGTCTCGGCGGGAGGGCCCCGAGCAGTACTTC
>few|TRBV27|TRBJ2-5|TRBD1
CASSSGQGARETQYF
TGTGCCAGCAGTTCCGGACAGGGGGCGCGGGAGACCCAGTACTTC
>NA|TRBV7-9|TRBJ2-5|TRBD2
CASSLGGGWETQYF
TGTGCCAGCAGCTTAGGGGGGGGTTGGGAGACCCAGTACTTC
>NA|TRBV29-1|TRBJ2-1|TRBD2
CSVQQREGYNEQFF
TGCAGCGTTCAACAGCGGGAGGGGTACAATGAGCAGTTCTTC
>NA|TRBV5-4|TRBJ1-5|TRBD1
CASSPEQGAGQPQHF
TGTGCCAGCAGCCCGGAACAGGGGGCAGGTCAGCCCCAGCATTTT
>NA|TRBV9|TRBJ2-3|TRBD1
CASSTFANRGLTDTQYF
TGTGCCAGCAGCACGTTCGCAAACAGGGGGTTGACAGATACGCAGTATTTT
>few|TRBV7-7|TRBJ2-7|TRBD1
CASSTGPSYEQYF
TGTGCCAGCTCGACAGGGCCCTCCTACGAGCAGTACTTC
>NA|TRBV5-4|TRBJ2-7|TRBD1
CASSRNRGYEQYF
TGTGCCAGCAGCCGTAACAGGGGTTACGAGCAGTACTTC
>NA|TRBV7-6|TRBJ1-1|NA
CASSPLTKLMNTEAFF
TGTGCCAGCAGCCCTCTTACAAAGCTCATGAACACTGAAGCTTTCTTT
>few|TRBV7-9|TRBJ2-3|TRBD2
CASSFLAGFSTDTQYF
TGTGCCAGCAGCTTTCTAGCGGGCTTTAGCACAGATACGCAGTATTTT
>NA|TRBV2|TRBJ1-1|NA
CASSDQTVMNTEAFF
TGTGCCAGCAGTGACCAGACGGTAATGAACACTGAAGCTTTCTTT